Detailed here is one T cell receptor (beta chain). The sample belongs to a study of T cell repertoires in cytomegalovirus infection. The V end was cut by 4 bases, the J end by 4 bases, with 12 bases between. Germline CDR1 reads SGHRS; CDR2 reads YFSETQ. CDR3 length: 14 amino acids. MiXCR was run by TCRdb on the reads, yielding one entry per CDR3 protein. The data hold over 450,000 distinct CDR3 sequences, with around 11% observed a single time. This sequence originates from a human donor in good health (CMV status not recorded). Some clones in this sample may be carry-over from other donors' samples. The chain uses TRBV5-1 and TRBJ1-5; D may be TRBD1 (6 bases). Sequenced input: PBMCs. In DNA form, the CDR3 reads TGCGCCAGCAGCCCTGGGACACGTAATCAGCCCCAGCATTTT. It is translated as CASSPGTRNQPQHF.